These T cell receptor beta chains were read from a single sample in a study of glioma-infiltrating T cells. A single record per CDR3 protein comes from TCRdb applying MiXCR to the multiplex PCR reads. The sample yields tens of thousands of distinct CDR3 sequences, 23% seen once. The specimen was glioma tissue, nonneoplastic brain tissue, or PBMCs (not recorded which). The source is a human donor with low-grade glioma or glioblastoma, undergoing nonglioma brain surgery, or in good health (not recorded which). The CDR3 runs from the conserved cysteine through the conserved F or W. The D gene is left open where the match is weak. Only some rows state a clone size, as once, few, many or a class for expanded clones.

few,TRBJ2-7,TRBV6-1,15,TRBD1,CASSPNAGGRYEQYF,TGTGCCAGCAGCCCCAACGCAGGGGGCCGTTACGAGCAGTACTTC
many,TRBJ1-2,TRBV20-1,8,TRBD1,CSARGTGF,TGCAGTGCTAGGGGGACAGGGTTC
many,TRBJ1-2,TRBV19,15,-,CASSRPGGPSYGYTF,TGTGCCAGTAGTAGGCCAGGTGGACCTAGCTATGGCTACACCTTC
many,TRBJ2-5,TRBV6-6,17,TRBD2,CASSYSGLSGAEETQYF,TGTGCCAGCAGTTACTCCGGGTTGAGCGGGGCTGAGGAGACCCAGTACTTC
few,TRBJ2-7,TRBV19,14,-,CASSVTGTSYEQYF,TGTGCCAGTAGTGTCACAGGGACCTCCTACGAGCAGTACTTC
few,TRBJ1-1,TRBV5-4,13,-,CASSLSRSTEAFF,TGTGCCAGCAGCTTGTCGAGGTCCACTGAAGCTTTCTTT
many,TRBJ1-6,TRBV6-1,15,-,CASSLVVPRNSPLHF,TGTGCCAGCAGTCTTGTCGTGCCCCGGAATTCACCCCTCCACTTT
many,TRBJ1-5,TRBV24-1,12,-,CATRDKNQPQHF,TGTGCCACCAGGGACAAGAATCAGCCCCAGCATTTT
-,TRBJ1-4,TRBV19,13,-,CASSIVGGEKLFF,TGTGCCAGTAGTATCGTCGGCGGAGAAAAACTGTTTTTT
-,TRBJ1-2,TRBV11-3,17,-,CASSPLSAGDRLYGYTF,TGTGCCAGCAGCCCCCTAAGTGCCGGGGATCGACTCTATGGCTACACCTTC
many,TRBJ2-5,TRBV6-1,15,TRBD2,CASSSATSGRETQYF,TGTGCCAGCAGTTCAGCGACTAGCGGGCGGGAGACCCAGTACTTC
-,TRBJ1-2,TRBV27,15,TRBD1,CASSNGDRGSYGYTF,TGTGCCAGCAGTAACGGGGACAGGGGGAGCTATGGCTACACCTTC
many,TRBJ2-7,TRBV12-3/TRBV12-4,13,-,CASSYNSPNEQYF,TGTGCCAGCAGTTACAACAGCCCGAACGAGCAGTACTTC
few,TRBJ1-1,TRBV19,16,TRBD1,CASSPTGVVMNTEAFF,TGTGCCAGTAGTCCTACAGGGGTGGTAATGAACACTGAAGCTTTCTTT
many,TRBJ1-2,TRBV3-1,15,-,CASSQDQQGDYGYTF,TGTGCCAGCAGCCAAGACCAGCAGGGAGACTATGGCTACACCTTC
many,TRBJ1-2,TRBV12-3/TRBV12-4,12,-,CASSFGYYGYTF,TGTGCCAGCAGTTTCGGTTACTATGGCTACACCTTC
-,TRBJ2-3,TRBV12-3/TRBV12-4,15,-,CASSGRDTYTDTQYF,TGTGCCAGCAGCGGCCGGGACACATACACAGATACGCAGTATTTT
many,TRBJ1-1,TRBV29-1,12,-,CSVSAFSAEAFF,TGCAGCGTTTCCGCCTTCTCTGCTGAAGCTTTCTTT
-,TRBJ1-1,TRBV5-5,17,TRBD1,CASKTGGIALMNTEAFF,TGTGCCAGCAAAACAGGGGGTATAGCTCTAATGAACACTGAAGCTTTCTTT
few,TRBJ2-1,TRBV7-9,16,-,CASSSTLGGGFNEQFF,TGTGCCAGCAGCTCCACGCTAGGGGGGGGCTTCAATGAGCAGTTCTTC
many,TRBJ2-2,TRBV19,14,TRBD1,CASSPRQGTGELFF,TGTGCCAGTAGTCCGCGACAGGGCACCGGGGAGCTGTTTTTT
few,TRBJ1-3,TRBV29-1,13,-,CSVDSGSGNTIYF,TGCAGCGTTGATTCAGGCTCCGGAAACACCATATATTTT
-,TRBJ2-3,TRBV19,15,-,CASSIDLPRLDTQYF,TGTGCCAGTAGTATAGATCTTCCCCGCTTAGATACGCAGTATTTT
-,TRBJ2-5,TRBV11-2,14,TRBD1,CASSYAGGQETQYF,TGTGCCAGCAGCTACGCAGGGGGTCAAGAGACCCAGTACTTC
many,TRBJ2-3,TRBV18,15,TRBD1,CASSPGTGPTDTQYF,TGTGCCAGCTCACCAGGGACAGGGCCTACAGATACGCAGTATTTT
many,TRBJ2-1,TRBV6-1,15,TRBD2,CASSFAGGTKDEQFF,TGTGCCAGCAGTTTCGCGGGGGGGACCAAGGATGAGCAGTTCTTC
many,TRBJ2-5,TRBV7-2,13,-,CASSSGYGETQYF,TGTGCCAGCAGTTCAGGGTACGGAGAGACCCAGTACTTC